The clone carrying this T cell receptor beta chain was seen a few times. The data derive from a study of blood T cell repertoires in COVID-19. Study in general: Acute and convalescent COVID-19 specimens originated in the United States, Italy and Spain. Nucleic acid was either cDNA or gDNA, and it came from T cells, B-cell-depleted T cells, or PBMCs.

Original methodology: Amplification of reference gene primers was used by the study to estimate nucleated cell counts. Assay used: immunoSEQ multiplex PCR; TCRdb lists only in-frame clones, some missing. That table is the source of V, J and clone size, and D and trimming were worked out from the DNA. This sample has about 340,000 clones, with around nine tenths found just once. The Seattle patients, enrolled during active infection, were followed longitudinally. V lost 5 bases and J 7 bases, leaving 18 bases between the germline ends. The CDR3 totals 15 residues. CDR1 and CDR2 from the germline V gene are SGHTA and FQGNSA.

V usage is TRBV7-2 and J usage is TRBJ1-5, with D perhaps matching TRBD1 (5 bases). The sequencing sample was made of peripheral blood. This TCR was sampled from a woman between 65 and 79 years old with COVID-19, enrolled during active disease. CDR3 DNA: TGTGCCAGCAGCCGCTATAAGGAGCGGGGGCAGCCCCAGCATTTT. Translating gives CASSRYKERGQPQHF.